This T cell receptor (beta chain) was found in a study of OX40 agonist ivuxolimab in advanced cancers. Profiled with immunoSEQ multiplex PCR; TCRdb holds only in-frame clones, not every one. The sample shows 60,000 to 65,000 clones, 91% of them seen only once. Source: CD4+ or CD8+ T cells sorted from blood, taken in a trial of the OX40 agonist ivuxolimab. This TCR came from an adult with an advanced solid tumor such as melanoma, head and neck, liver or kidney cancer.

The CDR3 spells CASSALLAGLGETQYF. The CDR3 coding sequence is TGTGCCAGCAGTGCTTTACTAGCGGGCCTTGGAGAGACCCAGTACTTC. The rearrangement links TRBV6-1 to TRBJ2-5, with 9 bases aligning to TRBD2. The V segment lost 4 bases and the J segment 4 bases; nucleotides outside the gene matches: 10. Germline values: CDR1 MNHNS, CDR2 SASEGT. This CDR3 comprises 16 residues.